The rows below give T cell receptor beta chains drawn from one sample of a study of blood T cell repertoires in COVID-19. The method was immunoSEQ multiplex PCR; TCRdb's version includes in-frame clones alone and lacks a portion of them. This sample has around 180,000 clones, with around 85% found just once. The sequenced sample was peripheral blood. These receptors all come from an elderly woman with acute or convalescent COVID-19. The CDR3 runs from the conserved cysteine through the conserved F or W. D genes are given only for firm matches. Some rows have no size entry. The others give once, few or many, or a class for an expanded clone.

j_call | clone_size | cdr3_length | d_call | v_call | cdr3_nt | cdr3_aa
TRBJ2-1 | - | 16 | TRBD2 | TRBV3-1/TRBV3-2 | TGTGCCAGCAGCCAAAGGTGGGCGGGGGATAACAATGAGCAGTTCTTC | CASSQRWAGDNNEQFF
TRBJ2-2 | - | 16 | TRBD2 | TRBV6-5 | TGTGCCAGCAGTTCTGGACTAGCGGGAGCGTCCGGGGAGCTGTTTTTT | CASSSGLAGASGELFF
TRBJ2-3 | once | 16 | TRBD1 | TRBV5-1 | TGCGCCAGCAGCGTCGGACAGGGGAGGAGGACAGATACGCAGTATTTT | CASSVGQGRRTDTQYF
TRBJ2-7 | - | 12 | TRBD1 | TRBV30 | TGTGCCTGGGGACAGGGGAACTACGAGCAGTACTTC | CAWGQGNYEQYF
TRBJ2-4 | - | 15 | - | TRBV24-1 | TGTGCCACCAGTGAGGGCGGGATGTCCAAAAACATTCAGTACTTC | CATSEGGMSKNIQYF
TRBJ2-1 | - | 17 | TRBD2 | TRBV18 | TGTGCCAGCTCACGGACTGTAACTAGCGGGGGGGCCAATGAGCAGTTCTTC | CASSRTVTSGGANEQFF
TRBJ1-5 | - | 12 | - | TRBV12-3/TRBV12-4 | TGTGCCAGCAGTCCTGGCAATCAGCCCCAGCATTTT | CASSPGNQPQHF
TRBJ1-5 | - | 15 | TRBD1 | TRBV7-9 | TGTGCCAGCAGCCCGGGACAGGGTAGACGTCAGCCCCAGCATTTT | CASSPGQGRRQPQHF
TRBJ1-2 | - | 17 | TRBD1 | TRBV5-1 | TGCGCCAGCAGCTTGGAGGGCCGGACAGGGAGTAGTCTTGGCTACACCTTC | CASSLEGRTGSSLGYTF
TRBJ1-2 | - | 14 | - | TRBV3-1/TRBV3-2 | TGTGCCAGCAGCCAGTTCTTACGGAGGGATGGCTACACCTTC | CASSQFLRRDGYTF
TRBJ2-5 | - | 14 | - | TRBV2 | TGTGCCAGCAGCCCCGGCGGAGGCCAAGAGACCCAGTACTTC | CASSPGGGQETQYF
TRBJ2-7 | - | 13 | TRBD2 | TRBV12-3/TRBV12-4 | TGTGCCAGCGGGAGGACTAGCGGCTACGAGCAGTACTTC | CASGRTSGYEQYF
TRBJ1-1 | - | 14 | - | TRBV27 | TGTGCCAGCAGTCGTCAGGGTGTTAAGACTGAAGCTTTCTTT | CASSRQGVKTEAFF
TRBJ2-5 | once | 14 | - | TRBV19 | TGTGCCAGTAGTACCTGGACTAACACGCAGGCCCAGTACTTC | CASSTWTNTQAQYF
TRBJ1-1 | - | 17 | TRBD1 | TRBV9 | TGTGCCAGCAGCGTAGCCCCGGGACAGGGGACGGCCTCTGAAGCTTTCTTT | CASSVAPGQGTASEAFF
TRBJ2-3 | - | 13 | - | TRBV7-9 | TGTGCCAGCAGCACCAGGGGAGCGGATACGCAGTATTTT | CASSTRGADTQYF
TRBJ2-3 | - | 17 | TRBD2 | TRBV19 | TGTGCCAGTAGTACCGGACTAGCGGGAGTTAGCACAGATACGCAGTATTTT | CASSTGLAGVSTDTQYF
TRBJ1-1 | - | 14 | - | TRBV9 | TGTGCCAGCAGCCGAGGGGGTTTGAACACTGAAGCTTTCTTT | CASSRGGLNTEAFF
TRBJ2-1 | - | 14 | - | TRBV19 | TGTGCCAGTAGTGCCCTGAGCTCCTACAATGAGCAGTTCTTC | CASSALSSYNEQFF
TRBJ1-5 | - | 14 | TRBD1 | TRBV6-5 | TGTGCCAGCAGGGGACAGGGGGCAAGTCAGCCCCAGCATTTT | CASRGQGASQPQHF
TRBJ1-1 | - | 12 | - | TRBV10-2 | TGCGCCAGCAGTGAGTCAAGGGCGGGGGCTTTCTTT | CASSESRAGAFF
TRBJ1-2 | - | 13 | - | TRBV9 | TGTGCCAGCAGCGTAGAGGAGGGCTATGGCTACACCTTC | CASSVEEGYGYTF
TRBJ2-2 | - | 14 | - | TRBV4-3 | TGCGCCAGCAGCCAAGAAAGGGGGACCGGGGAGCTGTTTTTT | CASSQERGTGELFF
TRBJ2-3 | - | 18 | TRBD2 | TRBV9 | TGTGCCAGCAGCGCAGCACCGGGACTAGCGGGGATCACAGATACGCAGTATTTT | CASSAAPGLAGITDTQYF
TRBJ1-2 | - | 15 | TRBD1 | TRBV14 | TGTGCCAGCAGTGACAGGGGCCATTCAAGCTATGGCTACACCTTC | CASSDRGHSSYGYTF
TRBJ1-4 | few | 16 | - | TRBV3-1/TRBV3-2 | TGTGCCAGCAGCCCCCGGGGGGGGCGGGGTAATGAAAAACTGTTTTTT | CASSPRGGRGNEKLFF
TRBJ2-3 | - | 17 | TRBD1 | TRBV5-6 | TGTGCCAGCAGCTTGGCCCTGGGGACAGGAGGCACAGATACGCAGTATTTT | CASSLALGTGGTDTQYF
TRBJ2-7 | - | 13 | - | TRBV6-5 | TGTGCCAGCAGCCCCGGGGTCTCCTACGAGCAGTACTTC | CASSPGVSYEQYF
TRBJ2-2 | - | 13 | - | TRBV12-3/TRBV12-4 | TGTGCCAGCAGACGAAGCAACCCCGGGGAGCTGTTTTTT | CASRRSNPGELFF
TRBJ1-2 | - | 13 | TRBD1 | TRBV15 | TGTGCCACCAGCGTAGACAGGGCGATGGCTAACACCTTC | CATSVDRAMANTF
TRBJ2-7 | few | 14 | - | TRBV3-1/TRBV3-2 | TGTGCCAGCAGCCATACGGGACAAGGCTACGAGCAGTACTTC | CASSHTGQGYEQYF
TRBJ1-2 | few | 15 | - | TRBV7-9 | TGTGCCAGCAGCGGAGGGACGAGCATTAACTATGGCTACACCTTC | CASSGGTSINYGYTF
TRBJ1-4 | - | 14 | - | TRBV24-1 | TGTGCCACCAGTGTCGTCCAGACTAATGAAAAACTGTTTTTT | CATSVVQTNEKLFF
TRBJ2-3 | once | 13 | TRBD2 | TRBV6-2/TRBV6-3 | TGTGCCAGCACCCCGACTAGCGGAGATACGCAGTATTTT | CASTPTSGDTQYF
TRBJ1-1 | - | 14 | - | TRBV5-4 | TGTGCCAGCAGCGTACCCGGACTAACTTGGGAAGCTTTCTTT | CASSVPGLTWEAFF
TRBJ2-1 | - | 18 | TRBD2 | TRBV7-2 | TGTGCCAGCAGCTTGATTTCCCCCGGTACTAGCGGGAAAGATGAGCAGTTCTTC | CASSLISPGTSGKDEQFF
TRBJ2-1 | - | 15 | - | TRBV19 | TGTGCCAGTAGTATAGGAGGCGACTCCTACAATGAGCAGTTCTTC | CASSIGGDSYNEQFF
TRBJ1-2 | - | 15 | - | TRBV27 | TGTGCCAGCAGTTTAGGGGCCAGGGGTAACTATGGCTACACCTTC | CASSLGARGNYGYTF
TRBJ1-2 | - | 14 | TRBD1 | TRBV5-4 | TGTGCCAGCAGTCGGGACAGGGGACACTATGGCTACACCTTC | CASSRDRGHYGYTF
TRBJ1-2 | - | 15 | TRBD1 | TRBV6-1 | TGTGCCAGCAGTGATTTGACAGGGCCGAACTATGGCTACACCTTC | CASSDLTGPNYGYTF
TRBJ1-4 | - | 14 | - | TRBV19 | TGTGCCAGTAGTATGGGAGGGCGCGGTGAAAAACTGTTTTTT | CASSMGGRGEKLFF
TRBJ2-7 | - | 14 | TRBD1 | TRBV18 | TGTGCCAGCTCACCCACGGGACAGGGAGATTGGCAGTACTTC | CASSPTGQGDWQYF
TRBJ1-1 | - | 15 | - | TRBV5-1 | TGCGCCAGCAGCCCCAGGATGACAGTGAACACTGAAGCTTTCTTT | CASSPRMTVNTEAFF
TRBJ2-1 | - | 17 | TRBD2 | TRBV18 | TGTGCCAGCTCACCGGGAGTCCCGGGACTAGCGTCAAATGAGCAGTTCTTC | CASSPGVPGLASNEQFF
TRBJ2-1 | - | 15 | TRBD2 | TRBV19 | TGTGCCAGTAGTATATCTAGCGGGGGTGGCAATGAGCAGTTCTTC | CASSISSGGGNEQFF
TRBJ1-2 | - | 12 | TRBD1 | TRBV10-3 | TGTGCCATCAGTGCAGGGGGCCATGGCTACACCTTC | CAISAGGHGYTF
TRBJ2-7 | - | 14 | - | TRBV7-8 | TGTGCCAGCAGCTTAGTGGGGGGAATCTACGAGCAGTACTTC | CASSLVGGIYEQYF
TRBJ2-7 | few | 15 | - | TRBV6-5 | TGTGCCAGCAGTTCATCCTGGGCCACAGCGGACGAGCAGTACTTC | CASSSSWATADEQYF
TRBJ1-1 | - | 13 | - | TRBV6-6 | TGTGCCAGCAGTTGGGGCAGCCCCCCTGAAGCTTTCTTT | CASSWGSPPEAFF